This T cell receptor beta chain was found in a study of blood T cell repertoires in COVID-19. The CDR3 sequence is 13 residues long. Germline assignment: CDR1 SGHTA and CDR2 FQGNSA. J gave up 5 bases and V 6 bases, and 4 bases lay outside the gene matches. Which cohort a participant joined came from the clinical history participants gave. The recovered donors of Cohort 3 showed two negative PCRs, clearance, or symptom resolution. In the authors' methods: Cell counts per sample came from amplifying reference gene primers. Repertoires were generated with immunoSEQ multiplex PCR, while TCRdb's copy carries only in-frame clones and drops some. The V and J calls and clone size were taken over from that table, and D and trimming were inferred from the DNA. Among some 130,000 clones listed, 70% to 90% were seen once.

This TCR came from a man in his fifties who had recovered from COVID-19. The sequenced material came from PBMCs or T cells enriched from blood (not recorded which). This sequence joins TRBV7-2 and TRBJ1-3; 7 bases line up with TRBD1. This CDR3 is CASSDRVRNTIYF. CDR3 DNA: TGTGCCAGCAGTGACAGGGTTAGAAACACCATATATTTT.